This T cell receptor beta chain was recovered during a study of monozygotic twins with inflammatory bowel disease. Findings of the study overall: A distinction between different T cell subtypes was not possible. TCRbeta inverse Simpson diversity was decreased in IBD patients versus healthy co-twins.

Notes on this clonotype: The antigen is not known.

Germline V lookup: CDR1 SNHLY, CDR2 FYNNEI. This CDR3 spans 13 amino acids. With the 5' RACE reads reprocessed, TCRdb shows one record per CDR3 protein and no DNA. In total, the table holds roughly 200,000 distinct CDR3 sequences. What was sequenced was blood. The TCR comes from a human donor with ulcerative colitis or Crohn's disease, or a healthy co-twin of an affected twin (not recorded which). This sequence joins TRBV2 and TRBJ2-7; the TCRdb D gene call, TRBD1, has no DNA to confirm it. CDR3 sequence reads: CATTGGSSYEQYF.